The 21 T cell receptor beta chains reported below all come from one sample, sequenced in a study of human thymus T cells. Sequenced by immunoSEQ multiplex PCR; TCRdb stores in-frame clones only, minus some. Of tens of thousands of clones in the sample, around 94% were seen once. Sequencing used blood. Receptors originate from a boy under two years old with a congenital heart defect but otherwise immunologically healthy.

The V call is TRBV7-2, the J call TRBJ2-7; a possible D gene is TRBD1 (6 bases). Per the germline V gene, CDR1 is SGHTA and CDR2 is FQGNSA. The V and J ends lost 1 base and 4 bases respectively, with 11 bases between them. The CDR3 is made up of 14 amino acids. CDR3 loop: CASSLVKGEYEQYF. CDR3 DNA sequence: TGTGCCAGCAGCTTAGTAAAGGGGGAGTACGAGCAGTACTTC.

The chain carries TRBV28 and TRBJ1-2; D call uncertain. The germline V gene has CDR1 MDHEN and CDR2 SYDVKM. This CDR3 spans 11 amino acids. V gave up 9 bases and J gave up 2 bases, with 7 bases separating them. This chain's CDR3 is CASTENYGYTF. CDR3 nucleotide sequence: TGTGCCAGTACAGAGAACTATGGCTACACCTTC.

This chain connects TRBV4-2 to TRBJ2-7, with TRBD1 identical over 11 bases. The V gene end was trimmed by 1 base and the J gene end by 2 bases; junction bases not matched to a gene: 1. The CDR3 spans 15 residues. CDR1 and CDR2 from the germline V gene are LGHNA and YNFKEQ. This CDR3 reads CASSQGTGGAYEQYF. In DNA, the CDR3 is TGTGCCAGCAGCCAAGGGACAGGGGGCGCCTACGAGCAGTACTTC.

V gene TRBV6-5 combines with J gene TRBJ2-7, with 8 bases aligning to TRBD1. Unmatched junction bases numbered 0, after V lost 5 bases and J lost 6 bases. The CDR3 covers 11 residues. Per germline, CDR1 MNHEY and CDR2 SVGAGI. CDR3 region: CASSDRGEQYF. CDR3 DNA sequence: TGTGCCAGCAGTGACAGGGGCGAGCAGTACTTC.

The chain's CDR3 is CAMGSSTDTQYF. The CDR3 bases are TGTGCCATGGGGAGCTCCACAGATACGCAGTATTTT. The gene calls are TRBV10-3 and TRBJ2-3; TRBD2 is a possible D gene (5 bases). Germline CDR1 is ENHRY and CDR2 is SYGVKD. The CDR3 is 12 amino acids. V was trimmed by 9 bases and J by 2 bases, leaving 9 bases between them.

CDR3 region: CASSLEYSTDTQYF. For the CDR3, the DNA is TGTGCCAGCAGTTTAGAATACAGCACAGATACGCAGTATTTT. This chain uses TRBV27 with TRBJ2-3, with no clear D. The ends were cut back, 2 bases at V and 0 bases at J, with 6 bases in the middle. Germline CDR1 is MNHEY and CDR2 is SMNVEV (reference sequence). This CDR3 is built from 14 residues.

The rearrangement joins TRBV27 to TRBJ2-1; 10 bases align to TRBD2. J gave up 10 bases and V 5 bases, and 11 bases lay outside the gene matches. Germline V gene data show CDR1 as MNHEY and CDR2 as SMNVEV (reference sequence). The CDR3 has 15 amino acids. CDR3 nucleotide sequence: TGTGCCAGCAGTATATTAGCGGGGGGCCCGGGAGAGCAGTTCTTC. Encoded protein: CASSILAGGPGEQFF.

The chain is built from TRBV6-5 and TRBJ2-7; D is unclear. The CDR3 totals 16 residues. CDR1 and CDR2 (germline): MNHEY, SVGAGI. V gave up 0 bases and J gave up 2 bases, with 14 bases separating them. The CDR3 DNA reads as TGTGCCAGCAGTTACTCGATGGGTGACGCTACCTACGAGCAGTACTTC. Translation: CASSYSMGDATYEQYF.

The V gene is TRBV5-6, the J gene TRBJ1-3, with unresolved D. CDR1 SGHDT and CDR2 YYEEEE come from the germline V gene. This CDR3 contains 14 residues. The germline V and J ends were trimmed by 0 bases and 1 base, with 5 bases remaining between them. CDR3 amino acids: CASSLEGSGNTIYF. Written as DNA, the CDR3 is TGTGCCAGCAGCTTGGAGGGATCTGGAAACACCATATATTTT.

CDR3 nucleotide sequence: TGTGCCAGTAGTATAGCTCCAGGGGACTATGGCTACACCTTC. Protein sequence: CASSIAPGDYGYTF. V is TRBV19 and J is TRBJ1-2, with D possibly being TRBD1 (6 bases). Trimming shortened V by 1 base and J by 3 bases, and 9 bases separated the two germline ends. CDR3 size: 14 residues. The V gene's germline CDR1 is LNHDA and CDR2 SQIVND (reference sequence).

This sequence joins TRBV7-2 and TRBJ1-1, with D unclear. V lost 8 bases to trimming and J lost 1 base, with 2 bases between them. The CDR3 is 10 amino acids. Germline values: CDR1 SGHTA, CDR2 FQGNSA. CDR3 bases: TGTGCCAGCCAGAACACTGAAGCTTTCTTT. This codes for CASQNTEAFF.

The chain carries TRBV11-3 and TRBJ2-5; D may be TRBD1 (6 bases). The V gene lost 5 bases and the J gene lost 2 bases, with 12 bases spanning the gap. In germline, CDR1 is SGHNT, CDR2 YENEEA. The CDR3 covers 14 residues. The CDR3 nucleotides read TGTGCCAGCAGCGCCCCGGGACAACAAGAGACCCAGTACTTC. It translates to CASSAPGQQETQYF.

V usage is TRBV4-1 and J usage is TRBJ2-7; D gene unclear. This CDR3 region has 14 residues. The ends were cut back, 0 bases at V and 1 base at J, with 7 bases in the middle. CDR1 and CDR2 from the germline V gene are MGHRA and YSYEKL. The CDR3 region is CASSQDTWSYEQYF. In nucleotides, the CDR3 is TGCGCCAGCAGCCAAGACACTTGGTCCTACGAGCAGTACTTC.

This chain links TRBV5-1 with TRBJ2-3, with D possibly TRBD2 on 7 matching bases. V gave up 0 bases and J gave up 3 bases, with 17 bases separating them. This CDR3 is built from 17 residues. Germline CDR1 reads SGHRS; CDR2 reads YFSETQ. CDR3 sequence reads: CASSLEGGGVLTDTQYF. The CDR3 DNA sequence: TGCGCCAGCAGCTTGGAGGGCGGGGGCGTGTTAACAGATACGCAGTATTTT.

The gene calls are TRBV14 and TRBJ2-5; D remains ambiguous. Looked up from germline, CDR1 is SGHDN and CDR2 is FVKESK. This CDR3 is 13 amino acids long. Trimming took 2 bases from V and 5 from J, leaving 9 bases between them. The CDR3 sequence is CASSQTVGETQYF. The CDR3 DNA sequence: TGTGCCAGCAGCCAAACAGTGGGGGAGACCCAGTACTTC.

The rearrangement links TRBV2 to TRBJ1-3, with 7 bases lining up with TRBD1. Per germline, CDR1 SNHLY and CDR2 FYNNEI. With V trimmed by 5 bases and J by 7 bases, 5 bases remained unmatched. CDR3 length: 13 residues. The CDR3, as DNA: TGTGCCAGCAGTACGGACAGGCTGAACACCATATATTTT. Residues: CASSTDRLNTIYF.

This chain joins TRBV7-9 and TRBJ1-1, with 7 bases that match TRBD1. The CDR3 loop spans 14 amino acids. The V segment lost 5 bases and the J segment 5 bases; nucleotides outside the gene matches: 8. From germline, CDR1 is SEHNR and CDR2 FQNEAQ (reference sequence). The CDR3 loop reads CASSPSTGRTEAFF. CDR3 sequence (DNA): TGTGCCAGCAGCCCCTCGACAGGGAGGACTGAAGCTTTCTTT.

The chain uses TRBV5-1 and TRBJ2-5; 10 nucleotides agree with TRBD2. Losses at the gene ends were 2 bases for V and 6 bases for J; bases not matched to a gene: 1. CDR3 length equals 13 residues. From germline, CDR1 is SGHRS and CDR2 YFSETQ. The CDR3 here is CASSLAGGKTQYF. CDR3 bases: TGCGCCAGCAGCTTAGCGGGGGGGAAGACCCAGTACTTC.

The V gene is TRBV6-5, the J gene TRBJ2-3; a possible D gene is TRBD2 (6 bases). Between the trimmed V and J ends, which lost 7 bases and 1 base, there was a span of 12 bases. Germline values: CDR1 MNHEY, CDR2 SVGAGI. The CDR3 extends over 14 amino acids. CDR3: CASIFRLGTDTQYF. The CDR3 DNA is TGTGCCAGCATTTTCCGACTAGGCACAGATACGCAGTATTTT.

This clone appeared a single time. V gene TRBV4-2 combines with J gene TRBJ2-4, with 10 positions matching TRBD2. The CDR3 has 19 residues. Germline V lookup: CDR1 LGHNA, CDR2 YNFKEQ. V gave up 4 bases and J gave up 0 bases; unmatched junction bases: 12. The CDR3 sequence: CASSRGWSGGAKAKNIQYF. In nucleotides, the CDR3 is TGTGCCAGCAGCCGGGGTTGGAGCGGGGGGGCCAAAGCCAAAAACATTCAGTACTTC.

The V call is TRBV6-1, the J call TRBJ1-1, with a tentative D call TRBD1 (6 bases). The CDR3 spans 14 residues. Trimming left V 4 bases short and J 5 bases short, with 14 bases between. Germline-derived CDR1 and CDR2 are MNHNS and SASEGT. Here the CDR3 DNA reads TGTGCCAGCAGTGTGAGGGGGGAGAGTACTGAAGCTTTCTTT. Translated, it gives CASSVRGESTEAFF.